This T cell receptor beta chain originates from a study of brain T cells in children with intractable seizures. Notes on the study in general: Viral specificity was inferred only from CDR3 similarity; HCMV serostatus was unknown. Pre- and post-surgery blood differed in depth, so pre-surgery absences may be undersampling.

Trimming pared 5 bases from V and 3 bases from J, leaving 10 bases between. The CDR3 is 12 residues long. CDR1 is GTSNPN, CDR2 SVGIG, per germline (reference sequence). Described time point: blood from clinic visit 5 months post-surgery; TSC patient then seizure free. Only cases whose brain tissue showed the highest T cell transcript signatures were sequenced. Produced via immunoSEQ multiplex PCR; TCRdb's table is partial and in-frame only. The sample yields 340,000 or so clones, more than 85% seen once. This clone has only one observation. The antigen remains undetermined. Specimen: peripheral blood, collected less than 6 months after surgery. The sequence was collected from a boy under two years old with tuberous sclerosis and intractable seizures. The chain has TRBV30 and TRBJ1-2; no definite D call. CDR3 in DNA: TGTGCCTGGTCTGCCCAGCACTATGGCTACACCTTC. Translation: CAWSAQHYGYTF.